The TCR beta chain described here comes from a study of T cell responses to AZD1222 COVID-19 vaccine (dated by TCRdb to 2020 to 2022). Broadly, across the study: TCR sequencing was performed for 233 trial participants, of whom about 200 were given two doses of AZD1222 and 26 were given two doses of MenACWY control vaccine. Trial participants were enrolled by age into 18-55, 56-69 and 70-plus year subgroups, with roughly 150, 30 and 60 TCR-sequenced participants respectively.

This specimen's time point label, per the study, means: about 28 days (+/-7) after the second vaccine dose. Because spike-specific TCR depth and breadth did not differ between the two schedules, AZD1222 recipients who got a second dose at roughly 4 weeks were pooled with those who got a second dose at roughly 12 weeks. The vaccinee samples were drawn from two UK trials, COV001 and COV002, one of which was a single-blind randomized controlled phase 2/3 trial testing AZD1222 (ChAdOx1 nCoV-19) in healthy adults. Trial participant PBMC samples were collected at day 0 and day 28 after the second dose for TCRbeta chain sequencing. Remarks on this clone: The clone's antigen remains unknown. Nothing much larger sits one base from this clone, and base qualities are not available.

The CDR3 holds 15 amino acids from the cysteine to the phenylalanine. This entry keeps only the CDR3 DNA: 45 bases, framed from base 1. From the germline V gene (reference sequence), CDR1 is LNHDA and CDR2 is SQIVND. V sheds 4 bases and J sheds 5 bases, leaving 18 bases between their ends. The CDR3 regions of human TCRbeta chains were subjected to immunosequencing. Per the original workflow: TCRs in the repertoires were compared against a reference library of SARS-CoV-2-specific TCRs that had been generated with the MIRA antigen-specificity platform. Breadth meant the fraction of unique TCRs that were SARS-CoV-2-associated, whereas depth meant the fraction of total T cells that were SARS-CoV-2-associated. Using the MIRA data, each spike-specific TCR was assigned both to the spike region to which the TCR was reactive and to a CD4 or CD8 class. Log10-transformed breadth and depth values were compared by one-way ANOVA with Sidak's multiple comparisons tests. TCRdb obtained this table from immuneACCESS and retained in-frame rearrangements with V and J assigned. These tables miss some clones; where compared with another copy, unresolved V genes account for less than half of the shortfall, and the remainder is unexplained. That table furnishes V, J and clone size, whereas the DNA furnished D and trimming. The sample table records roughly 140,000 clones; 87% of these occur just once. The ten largest clones represent about 9% of the sample.

Findings and caveats that apply to the study as a whole: In the small 56-69-year group, the increase in depth fell short of significance, most likely because of low power. Participants were mostly white British, with more females than males. The authors suggested clonal diversity may have been underestimated. After two AZD1222 doses, both the breadth and the depth of spike-specific TCRs were significantly higher than at day 0 and than in MenACWY recipients. CD4 TCRs associated with the vaccine covered the entire spike protein, and the dominant responses were in regions 160-218 and 743-854. Only 5 to 7 AZD1222 recipients were SARS-CoV-2 seropositive at baseline, limiting conclusions about previously exposed vaccinees. Epitopes outside the regions mutated in the B.1.351 and B.1.1.7 variants were reportedly recognized by nearly half of the unique spike-specific TCRs. Because no day 14 peak-response samples were available, the repertoires could be characterized only after the peak T cell response.

The rearrangement combines TRBV19 with TRBJ2-7; the D gene assignment is ambiguous. The sequence was obtained from an adult who received the AZD1222 COVID-19 vaccine. Specimen: peripheral blood, collected 28 days after the second AZD1222 dose. The CDR3 region: CASSNPGPRLDEQYF. Read as DNA, the sequence is TGTGCCAGTAGTAACCCCGGACCTCGATTGGACGAGCAGTACTTC.